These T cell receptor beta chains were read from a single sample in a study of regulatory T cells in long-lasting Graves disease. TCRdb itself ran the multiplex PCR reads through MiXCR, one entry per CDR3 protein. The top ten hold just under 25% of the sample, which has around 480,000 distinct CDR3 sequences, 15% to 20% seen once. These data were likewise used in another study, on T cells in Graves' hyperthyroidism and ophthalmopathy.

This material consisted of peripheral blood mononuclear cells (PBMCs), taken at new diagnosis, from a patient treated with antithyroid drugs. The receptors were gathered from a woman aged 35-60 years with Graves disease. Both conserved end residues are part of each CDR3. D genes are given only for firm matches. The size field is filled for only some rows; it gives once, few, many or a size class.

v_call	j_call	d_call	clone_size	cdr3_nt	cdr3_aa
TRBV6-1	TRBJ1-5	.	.	TGTGCCAGCAGCCAGGGCCGTGGGATTCAGCATTTT	CASSQGRGIQHF
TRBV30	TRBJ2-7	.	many	TGTGCCTGGAACAGGGAACATCCGGGGGAGCAGTACTTC	CAWNREHPGEQYF
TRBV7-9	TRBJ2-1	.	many	TGTGCCAGCACCAAGTGGCAGGGCTCCTACAATGAGCAGTTCTTC	CASTKWQGSYNEQFF
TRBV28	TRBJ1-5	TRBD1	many	TGTGCCAGCAGTCTATTGACGGACAGGAGGAGCAATCAGCCCCAGCATTTT	CASSLLTDRRSNQPQHF
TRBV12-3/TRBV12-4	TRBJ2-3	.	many	TGTGCCAGCAGTTTGGGAGGGGGCAAAGATACGCAGTATTTT	CASSLGGGKDTQYF
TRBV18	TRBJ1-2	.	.	TGTGCCAGCTCACCAGCTCTATCGGGGCTGGGCTACACCTTC	CASSPALSGLGYTF
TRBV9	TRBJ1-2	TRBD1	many	TGTGCCAGCTGGGGACAGGGCCACTATGGCTACACCTTC	CASWGQGHYGYTF
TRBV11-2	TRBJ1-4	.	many	TGTGCCAGCAGCACCCCCGGAGCAACTAATGAAAAACTGTTTTTT	CASSTPGATNEKLFF
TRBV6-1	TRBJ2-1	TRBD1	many	TGTGCCAGCAGTCGTCTGCGGGACAGGGACCACAATGAGCAGTTCTTC	CASSRLRDRDHNEQFF
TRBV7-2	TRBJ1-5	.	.	TGTGCCAGCAGCTTAGAATACGCAGTCAATCAGCCCCAGCATTTT	CASSLEYAVNQPQHF
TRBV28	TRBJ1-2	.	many	TGTGCCAGCAGGGTAGGGCAGGAGTTCGGCTACACCTTC	CASRVGQEFGYTF
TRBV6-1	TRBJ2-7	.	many	TGTGCCAGCAGTGAATTCGGGGGCCGCGACGAGCGGTACTTC	CASSEFGGRDERYF
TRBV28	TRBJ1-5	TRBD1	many	TGTGCCAGCATCGATGGACAGGGTGGGCCCCAGCATTTT	CASIDGQGGPQHF
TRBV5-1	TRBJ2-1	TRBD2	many	TGCGCCAGCAGCTTGGCTGGGGGGGGAGGATACAATGAGCAGTTCTTC	CASSLAGGGGYNEQFF
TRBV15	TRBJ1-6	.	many	TGTGCCACCAGCGCCCGCGGGAATTCACCCCTCCACTTT	CATSARGNSPLHF
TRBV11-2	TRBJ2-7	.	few	TGTGCCAGCAGCTTTCCAGGCCTTTACGAGCAGTACTTC	CASSFPGLYEQYF
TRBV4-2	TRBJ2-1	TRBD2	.	TGTGCCAGCAGCCAGTATGGGGGGGGGGCCTACAATGAGCAGTTCTTC	CASSQYGGGAYNEQFF
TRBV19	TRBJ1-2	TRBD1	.	TGTGCCACCCAATACCGGACAGGGGGGATCTATGGCTACACCTTC	CATQYRTGGIYGYTF
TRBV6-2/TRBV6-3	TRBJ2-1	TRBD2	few	TGTGCCATAAGCGGGGGGCAGTTCTTC	CAISGGQFF
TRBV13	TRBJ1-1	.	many	TGTGCCAGCAGCCACCCACAGCTGAACACTGAAGCTTTCTTT	CASSHPQLNTEAFF
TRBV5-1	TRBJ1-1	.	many	TGCGCCAGCAGCTTGACAGGGCGGGAGAATACTGAAGCTTTCTTT	CASSLTGRENTEAFF
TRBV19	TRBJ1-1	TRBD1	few	TGTGCCAGTGGCACAGGGGCCAACACTGAAGCTTTCTTT	CASGTGANTEAFF
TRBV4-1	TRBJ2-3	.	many	TGTGCCAGCAGCCAAGACCCCGTCACAGATACGCAGTATTTT	CASSQDPVTDTQYF